The 20 T cell receptor beta chains in this list originate from one sample, sequenced in a study of tissue T cells after allogeneic stem cell transplantation. Time point denoted: mouse harvest day 7 after allogeneic transplant. Each mouse received 10^7 T-cell-depleted marrow cells plus 10^6 splenic CD5+ T cells by tail vein. Sequencing used immunoSEQ multiplex PCR; TCRdb keeps in-frame clones, though not all of them. Of 6,000 or so clones listed, under 55% are singletons. Material: gut tissue. Receptors originate from a female BALB/c mouse given C57BL/6 T cells with graft-versus-host disease after an allogeneic hematopoietic cell transplant.

Worth noting for this clone: The gene symbols are mouse symbols. The sequenced fragment ends 1 residue before the CDR3 boundary, so the rest is inferred from the germline J gene. The chain uses TRBV31 and TRBJ2-7; TRBD2 matches at 9 bases. The CDR3 is made up of 13 amino acids. CDR1 is GKSSPN and CDR2 is SITVG in the germline V gene. The V and J ends lost 1 base and 4 bases, in that order; junction bases with no gene match: 2. CDR3 DNA (partial): TGTGCCTGGAGTCCACTGGGGGGTTATGAACAGTAC. It is translated as CAWSPLGGYEQY. In full, the CDR3 is CAWSPLGGYEQYF.

On this clone: Genes here carry mouse names. The CDR3 here is CASSLDWGGQNTLYF. The sequenced CDR3 bases are TGTGCCAGCAGTCTGGACTGGGGGGGTCAAAACACCTTGTAC. The rearrangement uses TRBV26 and TRBJ2-4, with 10 bases that match TRBD2. The observed sequence ends 1 residue before the CDR3 terminus, with the missing tail filled in from the germline J gene. The CDR3 loop spans 15 amino acids. CDR1 and CDR2 from the germline V gene are KGHPV and FQNQEV (reference sequence). J was trimmed by 1 base and V by 2 bases; bases with no gene match: 0.

In this sample, this clone turned up a few times. Gene names denote mouse genes. The CDR3 is cut off 1 residue early in the read; its end comes from the germline J gene. This chain links TRBV26 with TRBJ2-3, with no clear D. CDR3 length equals 14 residues. V was clipped by 2 bases and J by 0 bases, with 6 bases between them. CDR1 is KGHPV and CDR2 is FQNQEV in the germline V gene (reference sequence). The covered CDR3 bases are TGTGCCAGCAGTCTGGCACCTAGTGCAGAAACGCTGTAT. As protein: CASSLAPSAETLY. The CDR3 in full is CASSLAPSAETLYF.

For this clone: Germline and genes: mouse. The CDR3 end lies 1 residue beyond the end of the read and is filled in from the germline J gene. The chain uses TRBV4 and TRBJ1-1, with no clear D. V lost 3 bases and J 1 base, leaving 3 bases between the germline ends. The CDR3 runs to 12 residues. Germline CDR1 and CDR2: LGHDT and YNNKQL (reference sequence). CDR3 protein: CASSYGNTEVFF. The sequenced CDR3 bases are TGTGCCAGCAGCTATGGAAACACAGAAGTCTTC. Variable domain in full (rest from reference TRBV4 and TRBJ1-1): ETAVFQTPNYHVTQVGNEVSFNCKQTLGHDTMYWYKQDSKKLLKIMFSYNNKQLIVNETVPRRFSPQSSDKAHLNLRIKSVEPEDSAVYLCASSYGNTEVFFGKGTRLTVV.

Notes on this clone: The gene names given are mouse names. The read gets to within 1 residue of the CDR3 end, and the germline J gene fills in the rest. This chain connects TRBV26 to TRBJ2-4; 7 bases line up with TRBD2. V shed 6 bases and J 2 bases; nucleotides not matched to a gene: 5. This CDR3 region has 14 residues. Germline CDR1 is KGHPV and CDR2 is FQNQEV (reference sequence). CDR3 DNA (partial): TGTGCCAGCAGCCGGACTGGAATTCAAAACACCTTGTAC. Its protein is CASSRTGIQNTLY. The entire CDR3 protein reads CASSRTGIQNTLYF.

In its sample, this clone is medium-sized. Gene labels here are mouse ones. The CDR3 goes on 1 residue after the read ends, and that part is filled in from the germline J gene. J is TRBJ2-7 and V is TRBV4, with TRBD2 identical over 8 bases. This CDR3 comprises 14 residues. The J segment lost 3 bases and the V segment lost 4 bases, leaving 5 bases of the junction unmatched. Germline V gives CDR1 LGHDT, CDR2 YNNKQL (reference sequence). CDR3 in amino acids: CASSSRTGSYEQYF. CDR3 bases read: TGTGCCAGCAGCTCCCGGACTGGGAGCTATGAACAGTAC.

As regards this clone: Genes here carry mouse names. Here the CDR3 reads CASSLGTNTEVFF. The covered CDR3 bases are TGTGCCAGCAGTCTTGGGACAAACACAGAAGTCTTC. This chain joins TRBV26 and TRBJ1-1; D is unresolved. The read comes to an end 1 residue before the CDR3 does, leaving the germline J gene to fill in the end. The CDR3 is 13 amino acids. The V end was cut by 3 bases, the J end by 0 bases, with 5 bases between. CDR1 is KGHPV and CDR2 is FQNQEV in the germline V gene (reference sequence).

On this clone itself: Gene names follow the mouse nomenclature. The CDR3 end lies 1 residue beyond the end of the read and is filled in from the germline J gene. The chain couples TRBV12-1 to TRBJ2-2; the match to TRBD2 covers 8 bases. Trimming at V came to 6 bases and at J to 4 bases, leaving 12 bases not matched to a gene. Germline values: CDR1 SGHSN, CDR2 HYEKVE. The CDR3 contains 16 residues. Incomplete CDR3 DNA: TGTGCCAGCCCTAGGGGGGGGGCAAGCGGCACCGGGCAGCTCTAC. Protein sequence: CASPRGGASGTGQLY. The CDR3 reads in full as CASPRGGASGTGQLYF.

This clone was found a few times. Gene names are mouse gene names. The CDR3 goes on 1 residue after the read ends, and that part is filled in from the germline J gene. This chain joins TRBV26 and TRBJ1-1, with D maybe TRBD1 (6 bases). Germline V lookup: CDR1 KGHPV, CDR2 FQNQEV (reference sequence). This CDR3 contains 14 residues. Trimming pared 3 bases from V and 1 base from J, leaving 9 bases between. The covered CDR3 bases are TGTGCCAGCAGTCTCCGGGACATAAACACAGAAGTCTTC. Its translation: CASSLRDINTEVF. The CDR3 reads in full as CASSLRDINTEVFF.

To note about this clone: Gene names follow the mouse nomenclature. The read ends 1 residue before the CDR3 terminus; that terminus is restored from the germline J gene. V gene TRBV16 combines with J gene TRBJ2-7, with 7 bases fitting TRBD2. The CDR3 is 13 amino acids. Germline lookup yields CDR1 SGHSA and CDR2 FRNQAP. V trimming: 5 bases; J trimming: 7 bases; junction bases outside the gene matches: 8. The covered CDR3 bases are TGTGCAAGCAGCCCCGGGGGGGACCTGGAACAGTAC. Protein product: CASSPGGDLEQY. The CDR3, in full, reads CASSPGGDLEQYF.

This clone was seen a handful of times. Gene and germline names: mouse. Read data end 1 residue before the CDR3 end; the end is taken from the germline J gene. The chain employs TRBV2 and TRBJ2-5; D ambiguous. The CDR3 covers 13 residues. Trimming stripped 0 bases from V and 5 bases from J, with 6 bases between. Germline-derived CDR1 and CDR2 are LGHNA and YSYQKL. CDR3 sequence: CASSQDPGDTQYF. The covered CDR3 bases are TGTGCCAGCAGCCAAGATCCCGGAGACACCCAGTAC.

Turning to this clone: Gene names and germline match the mouse. The read halts 1 residue ahead of the CDR3 end, with the missing end drawn from the germline J gene. The J gene is TRBJ2-2, the V gene TRBV23; TRBD1 is taken as the D call from the table, unchecked against the DNA. The germline V gene encodes CDR1 KGHTA and CDR2 FQNQQP. The CDR3 has 14 amino acids. The CDR3 reads CSSSPGQNTGQLYF. The CDR3 bases that were read are TGCTCCAGCAGTCCGGGACAGAACACCGGGCAGCTCTAC. The full variable domain, in which reference TRBV23 and TRBJ2-2 provide the parts outside the CDR3, is DAAVTQKPRYLIKMKGQEAEMKCIPEKGHTAVFWYQQKQSKELKFLIYFQNQQPLDQIDMVKERFSAVCPSSSLCSLGIRTCEAEDSALYLCSSSPGQNTGQLYFGEGSKLTVL.

On this clone: Germline and genes here are mouse. The sequenced fragment ends 1 residue before the CDR3 boundary, so the rest is inferred from the germline J gene. This sequence joins TRBV23 and TRBJ1-2; no check of the table's D call, TRBD1, against the DNA was made. CDR1 and CDR2 (germline): KGHTA, FQNQQP. This CDR3 is built from 15 residues. The CDR3 spells CSSKTGSFVNSDYTF. The DNA read from the CDR3 is TGCTCCAGCAAGACAGGGAGCTTTGTGAACTCCGACTACACC.

Turning to this clone: Germline and genes here are mouse. The read stops 1 residue short of the end of the CDR3; the missing end is completed from the germline J gene. This sequence joins TRBV3 and TRBJ2-7; D call uncertain. CDR3 length: 14 residues. V was shortened by 5 bases and J by 0 bases, with 11 bases between the two germline ends. Germline CDR1 SNHLY, CDR2 FYNGKV (reference sequence). The chain's CDR3 is CASSPRGVSYEQYF. The DNA read from the CDR3 is TGTGCCAGCAGCCCCCGCGGGGTCTCCTATGAACAGTAC.

A word on this clone: Mouse names are used for the genes. From the germline J gene comes the end of the CDR3, since the read stops 1 residue before it. The chain uses TRBV26 and TRBJ2-7; 7 bases agree with TRBD2. With V trimmed by 4 bases and J by 0 bases, 6 bases remained unmatched. This CDR3 has 15 amino acids. From germline, CDR1 is KGHPV and CDR2 FQNQEV (reference sequence). CDR3 amino acids: CASSPGWGSSYEQYF. The sequenced CDR3 bases are TGTGCCAGCAGTCCCGGCTGGGGGAGCTCCTATGAACAGTAC.

By sample fraction, this clone is medium-sized. The gene names here belong to mouse. The read gets to within 1 residue of the CDR3 end, and the germline J gene fills in the rest. The chain recombines TRBV26 with TRBJ2-7; D gene unclear. V lost 2 bases and J lost 1, with 6 bases in between. The CDR3 is 13 amino acids. Germline loops: CDR1 KGHPV, CDR2 FQNQEV (reference sequence). The CDR3 bases that were read are TGTGCCAGCAGTCTGGTTCGGTCCTATGAACAGTAC. Translation: CASSLVRSYEQY. The full CDR3 is CASSLVRSYEQYF.

Regarding this clone: Mouse names are used for the genes. The read finishes 1 residue shy of the CDR3 end, and the germline J gene is used to complete it. The chain has TRBV3 and TRBJ2-3; TRBD1 is a possible D gene (6 bases). CDR3 length: 13 residues. Germline lookup yields CDR1 SNHLY and CDR2 FYNGKV (reference sequence). V lost 3 bases and J lost 4, with 8 bases in between. The chain's CDR3 is CASSFQGSETLYF. CDR3 bases read: TGTGCCAGCAGCTTCCAGGGGTCAGAAACGCTGTAT.

In regard to this clone: These gene names are mouse names. The DNA ends 1 residue before the CDR3 does, and the rest of the CDR3 is filled in from the germline J gene. The genes are TRBV3 and TRBJ2-1; tentatively, D is TRBD2 (5 bases). Per the germline V gene, CDR1 is SNHLY and CDR2 is FYNGKV (reference sequence). V shed 1 base and J shed 1 base, with 5 bases lying between them. This CDR3 has 14 residues. CDR3 loop: CASSLGLNYAEQFF. CDR3 DNA, as far as it was read: TGTGCCAGCAGCTTAGGACTGAACTATGCTGAGCAGTTC.

Concerning this clone itself: Genes here carry mouse names. The read terminates 1 residue before the CDR3 end, so the remaining end is supplied by the germline J gene. V gene TRBV16 combines with J gene TRBJ2-1, with TRBD2 matching 7 bases. The CDR3 runs 15 residues. Germline CDR1 reads SGHSA; CDR2 reads FRNQAP. The trim removed 1 base at V and 1 base at J, leaving 1 base unmatched. CDR3 sequence reads: CASSLVGGNYAEQFF. Incomplete CDR3 DNA: TGTGCAAGCAGCTTAGTTGGGGGGAACTATGCTGAGCAGTTC. Full variable domain (remainder filled in from reference TRBV16 and TRBJ2-1): NAGVIQTPRHKVTGKGQEATLWCEPISGHSAVFWYRQTIVQGLEFLTYFRNQAPIDDSGMPKERFSAQMPNQSHSTLKIQSTQPQDSAVYLCASSLVGGNYAEQFFGPGTRLTVL.

Points on this clone: Sequence at one end of the junction differs from germline and may be a read error. Any gene name here is a mouse gene name. The DNA ends 1 residue before the CDR3 does, and the rest of the CDR3 is filled in from the germline J gene. This chain joins TRBV26 and TRBJ2-7; D may be TRBD2 (5 bases). CDR3 length: 12 residues. In germline, CDR1 is KGHPV, CDR2 FQNQEV (reference sequence). The chain's CDR3 is CANSLSGYEQYF. CDR3 bases read: TGTGCCAACAGTCTGTCTGGGTATGAACAGTAC.